The 29 T cell receptor beta chains listed next were all sequenced from one sample in a study of blood T cell repertoires in COVID-19. Clones were read by immunoSEQ multiplex PCR, and TCRdb kept only the in-frame ones, dropping some. The sample contains approximately 240,000 clones, 80% to 90% of which appear only once. The sequenced sample consisted of peripheral blood. These receptors were taken from a woman aged 55-69 years who had recovered from COVID-19.

The chain joins TRBV5-1 to TRBJ1-2, with TRBD1 as a possible D gene (5 bases). The CDR3 has 14 amino acids. Germline V gene sequence: CDR1 SGHRS, CDR2 YFSETQ. The germline V and J ends were trimmed by 2 bases and 4 bases, with 12 bases remaining between them. The chain's CDR3 is CASSFESGGYGYTF. In DNA form, the CDR3 reads TGCGCCAGCAGCTTTGAATCCGGGGGCTATGGCTACACCTTC.

The rearrangement links TRBV7-8 to TRBJ2-5; D unresolved. This CDR3 region has 11 residues. Germline CDR1 SGHVS, CDR2 FQNEAQ. Trimming cost V 1 base and J 7 bases, with 4 bases left between them. This CDR3 reads CASSLVGTQYF. The CDR3 DNA reads TGTGCCAGCAGCTTAGTCGGGACCCAGTACTTC.

The chain links TRBV30 to TRBJ2-2; D unclear. V gave up 5 bases and J gave up 4 bases, with 5 bases separating them. Germline CDR1 GTSNPN, CDR2 SVGIG (reference sequence). The CDR3 spans 11 residues. This CDR3 is CAWDGTGELFF. In nucleotides, the CDR3 is TGTGCCTGGGACGGCACCGGGGAGCTGTTTTTT.

V is TRBV9 and J is TRBJ2-2, with TRBD2 matching 8 bases. The CDR3 extends over 17 amino acids. V gave up 4 bases and J gave up 3 bases; unmatched junction bases: 11. In germline, CDR1 is SGDLS, CDR2 YYNGEE. The CDR3 coding sequence is TGTGCCAGCAGCTCCCAACTTAGCGGGACGGACACCGGGGAGCTGTTTTTT. Its translation is CASSSQLSGTDTGELFF.

The chain couples TRBV24-1 to TRBJ1-2; D is ambiguous. V was trimmed by 1 base and J by 6 bases, leaving 14 bases between them. The germline V gene has CDR1 KGHDR and CDR2 SFDVKD. The CDR3 runs to 15 residues. The CDR3 here is CATSDLGRPPHGYTF. The CDR3 nucleotides read TGTGCCACCAGTGATTTAGGGAGGCCGCCCCATGGCTACACCTTC.

At least ten counts were recorded for this clone. The chain employs TRBV5-4 and TRBJ1-2; D is uncertain. V was trimmed by 4 bases and J by 4 bases, leaving 8 bases between them. CDR3 length: 12 residues. Germline loops: CDR1 SGHNT, CDR2 YYREEE (reference sequence). CDR3 residues: CASSRVRYGYTF. The CDR3 coding sequence is TGTGCCAGCAGCCGGGTCCGCTATGGCTACACCTTC.

This chain joins TRBV30 and TRBJ2-3, with 8 bases identical to TRBD2. Germline V lookup: CDR1 GTSNPN, CDR2 SVGIG (reference sequence). V lost 5 bases, J lost 0 bases, and 10 bases stayed unmatched. This CDR3 has 16 residues. The CDR3 bases are TGTGCCTGGTCCGGGGGGGGAGGCCTGAGCACAGATACGCAGTATTTT. It codes for CAWSGGGGLSTDTQYF.

The chain joins TRBV30 to TRBJ2-5; 8 bases match TRBD2. The CDR3 is 14 amino acids. With V trimmed by 0 bases and J by 2 bases, 2 bases remained unmatched. CDR1 GTSNPN and CDR2 SVGIG come from the germline V gene (reference sequence). The CDR3 sequence is CAWSVLADQETQYF. The DNA of the CDR3 is TGTGCCTGGAGTGTACTAGCGGATCAAGAGACCCAGTACTTC. Full variable domain (outside the CDR3, taken from reference TRBV30 and TRBJ2-5): SQTIHQWPATLVQPVGSPLSLECTVEGTSNPNLYWYRQAAGRGLQLLFYSVGIGQISSEVPQNLSASRPQDRQFILSSKKLLLSDSGFYLCAWSVLADQETQYFGPGTRLLVL.

The chain joins TRBV5-1 to TRBJ1-2, with 7 bases aligning to TRBD1. The germline gives CDR1 SGHRS, CDR2 YFSETQ. The length of the CDR3 is 14 residues. V gave up 4 bases and J gave up 2 bases; unmatched junction bases: 5. CDR3: CASSPPTGNYGYTF. In DNA, the CDR3 is TGCGCCAGCAGCCCCCCGACAGGGAACTATGGCTACACCTTC. Together with reference TRBV5-1 and TRBJ1-2, the CDR3 gives the full variable domain: KAGVTQTPRYLIKTRGQQVTLSCSPISGHRSVSWYQQTPGQGLQFLFEYFSETQRNKGNFPGRFSGRQFSNSRSEMNVSTLELGDSALYLCASSPPTGNYGYTFGSGTRLTVV.

V is TRBV5-1 and J is TRBJ1-4; no firm D call. There are 15 residues in the CDR3. Trimming shortened V by 0 bases and J by 0 bases, and 6 bases separated the two germline ends. Germline assignment: CDR1 SGHRS and CDR2 YFSETQ. The chain's CDR3 is CASSLDTSTNEKLFF. CDR3 nucleotide sequence: TGCGCCAGCAGCTTGGACACCTCAACTAATGAAAAACTGTTTTTT. The full variable domain, completed using reference TRBV5-1 and TRBJ1-4, is KAGVTQTPRYLIKTRGQQVTLSCSPISGHRSVSWYQQTPGQGLQFLFEYFSETQRNKGNFPGRFSGRQFSNSRSEMNVSTLELGDSALYLCASSLDTSTNEKLFFGSGTQLSVL.

The chain combines TRBV4-1 with TRBJ2-3; D call uncertain. Germline V CDR1 and CDR2: MGHRA, YSYEKL. The CDR3 extends over 15 amino acids. Trimming took off 2 bases at V and 0 bases at J, with 9 bases between the two ends. CDR3 amino acids: CASSQPESSTDTQYF. As DNA, the CDR3 is TGCGCCAGCAGCCAACCGGAGAGTAGCACAGATACGCAGTATTTT.

The chain couples TRBV4-1 to TRBJ1-4, with a weak D call TRBD1 (6 bases). The germline V and J ends were trimmed by 3 bases and 0 bases, with 11 bases remaining between them. Germline V gene lookup returns CDR1 MGHRA and CDR2 YSYEKL. The CDR3 consists of 16 residues. The CDR3 DNA sequence: TGCGCCAGCAGCCAGGGGGACACTGCAACTAATGAAAAACTGTTTTTT. It yields the protein CASSQGDTATNEKLFF.

V and J are TRBV9 and TRBJ1-1, with 7 positions matching TRBD1. The CDR3 consists of 16 residues. Germline V gives CDR1 SGDLS, CDR2 YYNGEE. V was clipped by 4 bases and J by 1 base; unmatched bases: 10. The CDR3, as DNA: TGTGCCAGCAGCCCCCGGGACAGTTGGGGGAACACTGAAGCTTTCTTT. Translated, it gives CASSPRDSWGNTEAFF.

This chain links TRBV6-2 or TRBV6-3 with TRBJ1-6, with D perhaps matching TRBD1 (6 bases). V lost 2 bases to trimming and J lost 9 bases, with 14 bases between them. Germline CDR1 reads MNHEY; CDR2 reads SVGEGT. The CDR3 has 15 amino acids. Here the CDR3 reads CASSYPGVLTSPLHF. In DNA, the CDR3 is TGTGCCAGCAGTTACCCAGGGGTATTAACTTCACCCCTCCACTTT.

V is TRBV6-5 and J is TRBJ1-5; D ambiguous. V shed 4 bases and J shed 3 bases, with 7 bases lying between them. From germline, CDR1 is MNHEY and CDR2 SVGAGI. This CDR3 contains 13 residues. CDR3 region: CASSSNHNQPQHF. CDR3 nucleotides: TGTGCCAGCAGTTCCAATCACAATCAGCCCCAGCATTTT.

The gene calls are TRBV2 and TRBJ2-3; 13 nucleotides line up with TRBD2. CDR3 length equals 18 residues. After removal of 6 bases from V and 2 bases from J, the junction contained 11 bases not matched to a gene. The germline gives CDR1 SNHLY, CDR2 FYNNEI. The CDR3 DNA reads TGTGCCAGCAGCTCCACTAGCGGGGGGGGATACATCACAGATACGCAGTATTTT. As protein: CASSSTSGGGYITDTQYF.

This chain links TRBV11-2 with TRBJ2-7, with D possibly TRBD1 on 6 matching bases. The CDR3 covers 14 residues. CDR1 is SGHAT, CDR2 FQNNGV, per germline. The V and J ends lost 0 bases and 4 bases respectively, with 10 bases between them. The CDR3 nucleotides are TGTGCCAGCAGCTTAGACGCCAGGGGTTACGAGCAGTACTTC. Encoded protein: CASSLDARGYEQYF. The full variable domain, completed using reference TRBV11-2 and TRBJ2-7, is EAGVAQSPRYKIIEKRQSVAFWCNPISGHATLYWYQQILGQGPKLLIQFQNNGVVDDSQLPKDRFSAERLKGVDSTLKIQPAKLEDSAVYLCASSLDARGYEQYFGPGTRLTVT.

A single count supports this clone. The chain couples TRBV12-3 or TRBV12-4 to TRBJ1-5; maybe TRBD1 (5 bases). V was shortened by 6 bases and J by 7 bases, with 13 bases between the two germline ends. There are 13 residues in the CDR3. This CDR3 reads CASRSGGNQPQHF. CDR3 bases: TGTGCCAGCAGATCGGGGGGGAACCAGCCCCAGCATTTT.

This sequence joins TRBV2 and TRBJ1-3, with unresolved D. This CDR3 comprises 16 residues. Trimming removed 2 bases at V and 0 bases at J, with 11 bases between. CDR1 SNHLY and CDR2 FYNNEI come from the germline V gene. The CDR3 nucleotides read TGTGCCAGCAGTGAAATACGTGGCAGCTCTGGAAACACCATATATTTT. This sequence encodes CASSEIRGSSGNTIYF.

This clone was detected a few times. The rearrangement uses TRBV3-1 (or the pseudogene TRBV3-2) and TRBJ1-1, with D possibly matching TRBD1 (5 bases). The germline V gene has CDR1 LGHDT and CDR2 YNNKEL (reference sequence). The CDR3 totals 16 residues. The V and J ends lost 6 bases and 3 bases respectively, with 20 bases between them. This chain's CDR3 is CASSRTRVGGDTEAFF. DNA of the CDR3: TGTGCCAGCAGTCGGACGAGGGTCGGAGGGGACACTGAAGCTTTCTTT.

V and J are TRBV7-9 and TRBJ2-7, with 8 bases fitting TRBD2. The germline V gene encodes CDR1 SEHNR and CDR2 FQNEAQ (reference sequence). The CDR3 has 15 residues. V dropped 5 bases and J dropped 3; count of bases not matched to a gene: 9. The CDR3 spells CASSPAGTRVYEQYF. In DNA form, the CDR3 reads TGTGCCAGCAGCCCTGCCGGGACTAGAGTCTACGAGCAGTACTTC.

The genes are TRBV6-5 and TRBJ2-3; 8 bases line up with TRBD2. Trimming took 0 bases from V and 0 from J; bases not matched to a gene: 2. CDR1 and CDR2 (germline): MNHEY, SVGAGI. The length of the CDR3 is 16 residues. CDR3 amino acids: CASSYSRLASTDTQYF. CDR3 in DNA: TGTGCCAGCAGTTACTCGAGACTAGCGAGCACAGATACGCAGTATTTT.

The rearrangement uses TRBV5-1 and TRBJ2-7; TRBD1 agrees at 8 bases. Germline trimming cut 4 bases from V and 5 bases from J; bases unmatched to any gene: 8. The germline gives CDR1 SGHRS, CDR2 YFSETQ. The CDR3 covers 14 residues. CDR3 DNA: TGCGCCAGCAGCGGAGGGGACAGGCCGGACGAGCAGTACTTC. It codes for CASSGGDRPDEQYF.

This clone was observed once. The chain links TRBV19 to TRBJ1-2, with D hard to call. CDR1 is LNHDA and CDR2 is SQIVND in the germline V gene (reference sequence). The V end lost 3 bases, the J end lost 0 bases, and 11 bases lay between the germline ends. The CDR3 covers 15 residues. CDR3 protein: CASSILRTSNYGYTF. The CDR3 bases are TGTGCCAGTAGTATCCTACGCACCTCTAACTATGGCTACACCTTC.

The chain uses TRBV18 and TRBJ2-1; 9 nucleotides agree with TRBD2. Germline V gives CDR1 KGHSH, CDR2 LQKENI. Losses at the gene ends were 5 bases for V and 4 bases for J; bases not matched to a gene: 6. The CDR3 length is 15 residues. CDR3 loop: CASSTSGRSYNEQFF. The DNA for the CDR3 is TGTGCCAGCTCAACTAGCGGGCGCTCATACAATGAGCAGTTCTTC.

This clone was picked up a small number of times. This rearrangement joins TRBV9 to TRBJ2-1, with 8 bases fitting TRBD2. Trimming removed 0 bases from V and 10 bases from J; junction bases left unmatched: 15. This CDR3 is 17 amino acids long. The germline V gene has CDR1 SGDLS and CDR2 YYNGEE. CDR3 loop: CASSVGLPGLENREQFF. CDR3 nucleotide sequence: TGTGCCAGCAGCGTAGGCCTACCGGGACTAGAGAACAGGGAGCAGTTCTTC.

The rearrangement links TRBV7-3 to TRBJ2-1; D perhaps matches TRBD2 (5 bases). CDR3 size: 14 residues. V was shortened by 0 bases and J by 7 bases, with 10 bases between the two germline ends. CDR1 is SGHTA and CDR2 is FQGTGA in the germline V gene. The CDR3 sequence: CASSLTSGKNEQFF. The DNA of the CDR3 is TGTGCCAGCAGCTTAACTTCGGGGAAGAATGAGCAGTTCTTC.

The genes are TRBV12-3 or TRBV12-4 and TRBJ1-2; 12 positions agree with TRBD1. V trimming: 10 bases; J trimming: 6 bases; junction bases outside the gene matches: 6. The CDR3 contains 13 residues. The CDR3 DNA reads as TGTGCCATACCGGGACAGGGGGCGAATGGCTACACCTTC. It yields the protein CAIPGQGANGYTF.

The genes are TRBV3-1 (or the pseudogene TRBV3-2) and TRBJ2-3, with 7 bases that match TRBD2. Germline CDR1 reads LGHDT; CDR2 reads YNNKEL (reference sequence). CDR3 length: 15 amino acids. The V segment lost 4 bases and the J segment 4 bases; nucleotides outside the gene matches: 8. In DNA form, the CDR3 reads TGTGCCAGCAGCCCCGGGTCTAGCGGCCCAGATACGCAGTATTTT. Amino acid sequence: CASSPGSSGPDTQYF.